This T cell receptor (beta chain) was retrieved from a study of radiotherapy plus CTLA-4 blockade in lung cancer. About the study: Objective response rate was over 15%; disease control rate, 25% to 35%. Overall study results and limits: In blood, TCR clones derived from the tumor expanded after radiotherapy plus ipilimumab. The best predictor of response was reported to be early blood T cell clone dynamics, with interferon-beta.

This table comes from immunoSEQ multiplex PCR, and its TCRdb copy is limited to in-frame clones, with some not included. The data contain 45,000 to 55,000 clones, 75% to 90% of them singletons. CTLA-4 blockade with ipilimumab, together with focal radiation, was given to patients with chemo-refractory metastatic non-small-cell lung cancer. This clone showed up just a few times. No antigen is known for it. The receptor was isolated from a human donor with non-small cell lung cancer that progressed on radiotherapy plus ipilimumab. Some clones in this sample may be carry-over from other donors' samples. The sample was peripheral blood, taken from a patient treated with radiotherapy plus ipilimumab.

The CDR3 region is CASSSQGLGNQPQHF. The DNA for the CDR3 is TGCGCCAGCAGCTCCCAGGGTCTGGGCAATCAGCCCCAGCATTTT. The chain carries TRBV4-1 and TRBJ1-5, with a tentative D call TRBD1 (5 bases). This CDR3 is 15 amino acids long. Germline loops: CDR1 MGHRA, CDR2 YSYEKL. V lost 5 bases, J lost 2 bases, and 13 bases lay in between.